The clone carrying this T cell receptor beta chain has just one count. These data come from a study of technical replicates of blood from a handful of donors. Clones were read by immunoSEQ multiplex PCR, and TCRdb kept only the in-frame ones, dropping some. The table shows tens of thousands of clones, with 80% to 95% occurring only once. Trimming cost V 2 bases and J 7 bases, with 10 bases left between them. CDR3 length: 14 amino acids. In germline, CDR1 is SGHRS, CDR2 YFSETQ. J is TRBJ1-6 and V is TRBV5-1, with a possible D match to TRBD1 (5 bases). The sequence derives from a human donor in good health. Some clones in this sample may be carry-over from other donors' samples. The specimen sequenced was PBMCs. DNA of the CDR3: TGCGCCAGCAGCTTAGGAGGGGTAAATTCACCCCTCCACTTT. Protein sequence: CASSLGGVNSPLHF. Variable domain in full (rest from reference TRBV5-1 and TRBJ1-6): KAGVTQTPRYLIKTRGQQVTLSCSPISGHRSVSWYQQTPGQGLQFLFEYFSETQRNKGNFPGRFSGRQFSNSRSEMNVSTLELGDSALYLCASSLGGVNSPLHFGNGTRLTVT.